This TCR beta chain comes out of a study of blood T cell repertoires in COVID-19. In terms of age and location, participants ranged from roughly 18 to 90 years and lived in roughly 22 US areas. Sequenced by immunoSEQ multiplex PCR; TCRdb stores in-frame clones only, minus some. The sample has around 250,000 clones, approximately 89% seen once; the top ten hold around 3%. The TCR sequence derives from a woman aged 40 to 55 who had been exposed to COVID-19. Material: PBMCs or T cells enriched from blood (not recorded which).

The CDR3 sequence is CATSTQNIYEQYF. The DNA of the CDR3 is TGTGCCACTTCGACACAGAACATCTACGAGCAGTACTTC. The V gene is TRBV27, the J gene TRBJ2-7, with unresolved D. V was pared by 10 bases and J by 3 bases, with 16 bases between. CDR1 and CDR2 (germline): MNHEY, SMNVEV (reference sequence). The CDR3 is 13 amino acids.